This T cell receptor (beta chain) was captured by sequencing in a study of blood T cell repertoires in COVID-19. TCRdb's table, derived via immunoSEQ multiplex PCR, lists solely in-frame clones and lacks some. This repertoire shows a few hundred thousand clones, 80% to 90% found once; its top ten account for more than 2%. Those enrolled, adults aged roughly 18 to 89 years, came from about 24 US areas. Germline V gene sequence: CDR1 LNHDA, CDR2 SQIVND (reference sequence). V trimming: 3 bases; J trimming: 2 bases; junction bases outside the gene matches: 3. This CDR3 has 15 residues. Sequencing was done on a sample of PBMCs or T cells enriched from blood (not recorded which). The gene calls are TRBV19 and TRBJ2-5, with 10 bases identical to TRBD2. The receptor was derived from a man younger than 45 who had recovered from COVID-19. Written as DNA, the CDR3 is TGTGCCAGTAGTATTCTAGCGGGGGATCAAGAGACCCAGTACTTC. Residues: CASSILAGDQETQYF.